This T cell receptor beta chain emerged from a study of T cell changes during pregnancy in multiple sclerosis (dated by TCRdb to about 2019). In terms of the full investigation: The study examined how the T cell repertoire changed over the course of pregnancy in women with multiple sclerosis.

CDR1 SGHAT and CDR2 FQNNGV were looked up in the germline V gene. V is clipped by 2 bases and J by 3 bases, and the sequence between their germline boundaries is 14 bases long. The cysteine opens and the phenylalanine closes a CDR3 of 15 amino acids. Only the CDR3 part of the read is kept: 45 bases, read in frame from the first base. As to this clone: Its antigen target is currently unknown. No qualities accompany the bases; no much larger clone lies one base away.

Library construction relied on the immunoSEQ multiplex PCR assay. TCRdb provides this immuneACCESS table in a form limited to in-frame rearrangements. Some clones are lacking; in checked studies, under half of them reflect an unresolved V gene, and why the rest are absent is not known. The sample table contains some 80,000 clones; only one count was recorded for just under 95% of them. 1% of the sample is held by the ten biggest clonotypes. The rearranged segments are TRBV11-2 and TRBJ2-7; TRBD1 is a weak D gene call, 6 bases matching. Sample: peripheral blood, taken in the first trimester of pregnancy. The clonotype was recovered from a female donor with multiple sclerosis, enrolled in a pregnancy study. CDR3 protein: CASSLSRGTNYEQYF. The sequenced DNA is TGTGCCAGCAGCTTATCAAGGGGGACGAACTACGAGCAGTACTTC. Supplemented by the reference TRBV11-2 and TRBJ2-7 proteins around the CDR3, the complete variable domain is EAGVAQSPRYKIIEKRQSVAFWCNPISGHATLYWYQQILGQGPKLLIQFQNNGVVDDSQLPKDRFSAERLKGVDSTLKIQPAKLEDSAVYLCASSLSRGTNYEQYFGPGTRLTVT.